This is a list of T cell receptor beta chains from one sample in a study of Ad26.COV2.S vaccination and SARS-CoV-2 variants. This table comes from immunoSEQ multiplex PCR, and its TCRdb copy is limited to in-frame clones, with some not included. The sample has 360,000 or so clones; approximately 89% are singletons. Sequencing used peripheral blood, obtained in a trial of Ad26.COV2.S vaccine versus placebo. Every receptor here comes from a person aged 18-60 years who received the Ad26.COV2.S COVID-19 vaccine or a placebo. CDR3s include the opening cysteine and the closing phenylalanine or tryptophan. The D gene is left open where the match is weak. Not all rows give a size; the values are once, few, many and, for expanded clones, a class.

TRBD1	TRBJ2-5	TRBV7-3	once	CASSPFGTGKETQYF	TGTGCCAGCAGCCCCTTCGGGACAGGGAAAGAGACCCAGTACTTC
NA	TRBJ1-1	TRBV6-5	few	CASSLTVMNTEAFF	TGTGCCAGCAGTTTGACAGTGATGAACACTGAAGCTTTCTTT
TRBD2	TRBJ2-2	TRBV5-1	NA	CASSLGGLAVPGELFF	TGCGCCAGCAGCTTGGGGGGCCTAGCGGTGCCCGGGGAGCTGTTTTTT
NA	TRBJ2-1	TRBV7-8	NA	CASSLKASQWGGVWGNEQFF	TGTGCCAGCAGCTTAAAAGCTTCTCAGTGGGGAGGAGTCTGGGGGAATGAGCAGTTCTTC
NA	TRBJ2-1	TRBV6-5	NA	CASSPQGPSYNEQFF	TGTGCCAGCAGTCCCCAAGGGCCCTCCTACAATGAGCAGTTCTTC
NA	TRBJ2-1	TRBV5-1	NA	CASSPYSRVEQFF	TGCGCCAGCAGCCCATACTCCAGGGTTGAGCAGTTCTTC
TRBD2	TRBJ2-2	TRBV4-2	few	CASSQASGRGNPPGELFF	TGTGCCAGCAGCCAAGCCAGCGGGAGGGGCAACCCCCCCGGGGAGCTGTTTTTT
NA	TRBJ2-2	TRBV7-3	NA	CASSLMGASGELFF	TGTGCCAGCAGCTTAATGGGGGCATCCGGGGAGCTGTTTTTT
NA	TRBJ1-1	TRBV3-1/TRBV3-2	NA	CASSQGQNTEAFF	TGTGCCAGCAGCCAAGGTCAGAACACTGAAGCTTTCTTT
NA	TRBJ2-7	TRBV6-5	NA	CASSYFGSSYEQYF	TGTGCCAGCAGTTATTTCGGGAGCTCCTACGAGCAGTACTTC
NA	TRBJ2-7	TRBV27	NA	CASSLTGRSSYEQYF	TGTGCCAGCAGCCTCACCGGGAGAAGCTCCTACGAGCAGTACTTC
TRBD2	TRBJ2-1	TRBV28	NA	CASSSTGTSVYNEQFF	TGTGCCAGCAGTTCGACCGGGACTAGCGTCTACAATGAGCAGTTCTTC
NA	TRBJ2-7	TRBV9	NA	CASSASERLGGGEQYF	TGTGCCAGCAGCGCCTCGGAGAGGCTGGGAGGCGGGGAGCAGTACTTC
NA	TRBJ2-7	TRBV5-1	NA	CASSPLGGAYEQYF	TGCGCCAGCAGCCCTCTTGGCGGGGCCTACGAGCAGTACTTC
NA	TRBJ1-2	TRBV20-1	NA	CSASPGGIEPGYTF	TGCAGTGCTAGTCCCGGGGGAATAGAACCTGGCTACACCTTC
TRBD1	TRBJ1-2	TRBV12-3/TRBV12-4	NA	CASSLSGGGGYTF	TGTGCCAGCAGTTTATCAGGGGGTGGCGGCTACACCTTC
NA	TRBJ1-5	TRBV19	NA	CASSIRGESQPQHF	TGTGCCAGTAGTATCAGGGGTGAGAGTCAGCCCCAGCATTTT
NA	TRBJ2-2	TRBV5-5	NA	CASSLVPNTGELFF	TGTGCCAGCAGCTTGGTCCCGAACACCGGGGAGCTGTTTTTT
NA	TRBJ1-5	TRBV9	NA	CASSGDTFNQPQHF	TGTGCCAGCAGCGGAGACACCTTTAATCAGCCCCAGCATTTT
NA	TRBJ2-7	TRBV4-2	few	CASSQDMRGHSSYEQYF	TGTGCCAGCAGCCAAGATATGAGGGGCCATTCTTCCTACGAGCAGTACTTC
NA	TRBJ2-7	TRBV28	NA	CASSLTGSASYEQYF	TGTGCCAGCAGTTTGACGGGAAGTGCCTCCTACGAGCAGTACTTC
TRBD2	TRBJ2-3	TRBV7-9	NA	CASSHGTSGQGTDTQYF	TGTGCCAGCAGCCACGGGACTAGCGGTCAGGGCACAGATACGCAGTATTTT
TRBD1	TRBJ2-7	TRBV7-3	few	CASSLTGSNEQYF	TGTGCCAGCAGCTTGACAGGGAGCAACGAGCAGTACTTC
NA	TRBJ1-1	TRBV5-4	NA	CASSPGHQVVNTEAFF	TGTGCCAGCAGCCCGGGACACCAGGTCGTGAACACTGAAGCTTTCTTT
NA	TRBJ2-1	TRBV10-2	NA	CASSEVNEQFF	TGCGCCAGCAGTGAAGTCAATGAGCAGTTCTTC
TRBD1	TRBJ2-5	TRBV5-1	NA	CASADDGTERETQYF	TGCGCCAGCGCTGACGACGGGACAGAGAGAGAGACCCAGTACTTC
NA	TRBJ2-5	TRBV5-8	NA	CASSVKGVKETQYF	TGTGCCAGCAGCGTAAAGGGTGTAAAAGAGACCCAGTACTTC
NA	TRBJ2-1	TRBV4-2	NA	CASSRRSAGNEQFF	TGTGCCAGCAGCAGGAGGTCCGCGGGTAATGAGCAGTTCTTC
TRBD2	TRBJ2-3	TRBV4-1	NA	CASSQEGGRAGDTQYF	TGCGCCAGCAGCCAAGAAGGAGGGAGGGCCGGAGATACGCAGTATTTT
TRBD1	TRBJ1-2	TRBV5-1	few	CASSPGQGAVYGYTF	TGCGCCAGCAGCCCCGGACAGGGGGCGGTCTATGGCTACACCTTC
NA	TRBJ2-7	TRBV11-3	NA	CASSLGPSYEQYF	TGTGCCAGCAGCTTAGGACCTTCCTACGAGCAGTACTTC
NA	TRBJ2-5	TRBV7-6	NA	CASSPRQADTETQYF	TGTGCCAGCAGCCCCCGACAGGCGGATACGGAGACCCAGTACTTC
TRBD1	TRBJ1-2	TRBV2	NA	CASYVRGRQGYTF	TGTGCCAGCTATGTCAGGGGGCGACAGGGCTACACCTTC
TRBD2	TRBJ2-3	TRBV4-2	NA	CASSPGLAGTDTQYF	TGTGCCAGCAGCCCGGGACTAGCGGGGACAGATACGCAGTATTTT
NA	TRBJ2-3	TRBV5-5	once	CASSYRALATDTQYF	TGTGCCAGCAGCTACCGGGCCTTAGCCACAGATACGCAGTATTTT
NA	TRBJ2-5	TRBV3-1/TRBV3-2	NA	CASSRTALGETQYF	TGTGCCAGCAGCCGGACAGCCCTTGGAGAGACCCAGTACTTC
TRBD1	TRBJ1-6	TRBV6-5	NA	CASKDREDSPLHF	TGTGCCAGCAAGGACAGGGAGGATTCACCCCTCCACTTT
TRBD1	TRBJ1-1	TRBV5-4	NA	CASSTNRGSGTEAFF	TGTGCCAGCAGCACCAACAGGGGGAGCGGCACTGAAGCTTTCTTT
TRBD2	TRBJ2-7	TRBV7-2	NA	CASSYQNMGGRDEQYF	TGTGCCAGCAGCTATCAAAATATGGGCGGGAGGGACGAGCAGTACTTC
TRBD2	TRBJ2-3	TRBV19	NA	CASSIAGLAADTQYF	TGTGCCAGTAGTATAGCCGGACTAGCAGCAGATACGCAGTATTTT
NA	TRBJ2-7	TRBV9	NA	CASTTDPLSYEQYF	TGTGCCAGCACCACGGACCCGCTCTCCTACGAGCAGTACTTC
NA	TRBJ2-7	TRBV30	NA	CAWSVHVGIYEQYF	TGTGCCTGGAGTGTACACGTTGGTATTTACGAGCAGTACTTC
TRBD2	TRBJ2-7	TRBV7-3	NA	CASSLTSSGAYEQYF	TGTGCCAGCAGCTTAACAAGTAGCGGGGCCTACGAGCAGTACTTC